The 28 T cell receptor beta chains below come from one sample, sequenced in a study of CD4 T cells in relation to SARS-CoV-2 and coronaviruses. The table came from immunoSEQ multiplex PCR; TCRdb's copy has only in-frame clones and leaves some out. The sample has about 65,000 clones; 87% are singletons. Before the COVID-19 pandemic, during about 2011-2019, CD4+ T cells were taken from unexposed donors. Sequencing input: memory CD4+ T cells from PBMCs. These receptors were obtained from a human donor in good health.

The sample holds one count of this clone. The J gene is TRBJ2-3, the V gene TRBV29-1, with a weak D call TRBD2 (6 bases). The CDR3 extends over 13 amino acids. Trimming took off 7 bases at V and 3 bases at J, with 14 bases between the two ends. Germline CDR1 SQVTM, CDR2 ANQGSEA. The CDR3 reads CSAVGEDTDTQYF. Written as DNA, the CDR3 is TGCAGCGCCGTGGGGGAGGATACAGATACGCAGTATTTT.

V usage is TRBV6-2 or TRBV6-3 and J usage is TRBJ2-2, with 8 bases aligning to TRBD2. Germline values: CDR1 MNHEY, CDR2 SVGEGT. The CDR3 runs 17 residues. Trimming took 4 bases from V and 6 from J; bases not matched to a gene: 13. The CDR3 DNA is TGTGCCAGCAGTTTCGCCAACGGGCGGGAGGACTCCGGGGAGCTGTTTTTT. Translating it yields CASSFANGREDSGELFF.

The chain is built from TRBV19 and TRBJ1-3; D remains ambiguous. Trimming removed 6 bases from V and 2 bases from J, with 8 bases in between. Germline lookup yields CDR1 LNHDA and CDR2 SQIVND (reference sequence). The CDR3 is 13 residues long. The CDR3 nucleotides read TGTGCCAGTAGCCCTTCGACTGGAAACACCATATATTTT. This translates into CASSPSTGNTIYF.

The chain uses TRBV30 and TRBJ1-4, with 7 bases fitting TRBD1. Germline lookup yields CDR1 GTSNPN and CDR2 SVGIG (reference sequence). This CDR3 is built from 14 residues. With V trimmed by 8 bases and J by 10 bases, 16 bases remained unmatched. CDR3 DNA: TGTGCCGGGAAAACGGGACAGCTAGCGGGAAAACTGTTTTTT. It encodes CAGKTGQLAGKLFF.

The chain couples TRBV10-3 to TRBJ1-5, with D perhaps TRBD1 (5 bases). The CDR3 runs to 14 residues. V shed 2 bases and J shed 4 bases, with 9 bases lying between them. In germline, CDR1 is ENHRY, CDR2 SYGVKD. The CDR3 region is CAISEDGGNQPQHF. The CDR3 nucleotides are TGTGCCATCAGTGAGGACGGGGGAAATCAGCCCCAGCATTTT.

The V gene is TRBV5-4, the J gene TRBJ2-6, with TRBD2 matching over 8 bases. The ends lost 2 bases at V and 4 bases at J; junction bases unmatched: 5. The CDR3 sequence is 16 residues long. Germline CDR1 SGHNT, CDR2 YYREEE (reference sequence). This CDR3 is CASSFGGALGANVLTF. CDR3 DNA sequence: TGTGCCAGCAGCTTCGGGGGGGCCTTGGGGGCCAACGTCCTGACTTTC. Filled out from reference TRBV5-4 and TRBJ2-6, the complete variable domain reads ETGVTQSPTHLIKTRGQQVTLRCSSQSGHNTVSWYQQALGQGPQFIFQYYREEENGRGNFPPRFSGLQFPNYSSELNVNALELDDSALYLCASSFGGALGANVLTFGAGSRLTVL.

The chain has TRBV12-3 or TRBV12-4 and TRBJ2-7, with TRBD2 as a possible D gene (6 bases). The V end lost 1 base, the J end lost 7 bases, and 11 bases lay between the germline ends. The CDR3 is made up of 13 amino acids. The CDR3 protein is CASSLGGVREQYF. The CDR3 DNA reads as TGTGCCAGCAGTTTAGGGGGGGTAAGGGAGCAGTACTTC.

The chain joins TRBV19 to TRBJ1-5; weak D call: TRBD1 (5 bases). This CDR3 is 13 amino acids long. Germline loops: CDR1 LNHDA, CDR2 SQIVND (reference sequence). V lost 6 bases, J lost 6 bases, and 12 bases lay in between. The CDR3 DNA reads TGTGCCAGTAGCGCGGAAGGGGCTCAGCCCCAGCATTTT. The encoded protein is CASSAEGAQPQHF.

The rearrangement links TRBV24-1 to TRBJ2-7; D not certain. In germline, CDR1 is KGHDR, CDR2 SFDVKD. V was shortened by 6 bases and J by 6 bases, with 8 bases between the two germline ends. There are 11 residues in the CDR3. DNA of the CDR3: TGTGCCACCAGTTGGACGGGCGAGCAGTACTTC. Protein: CATSWTGEQYF.

V usage is TRBV19 and J usage is TRBJ2-2; D ambiguous. The CDR3 loop spans 14 amino acids. V was shortened by 6 bases and J by 0 bases, with 8 bases between the two germline ends. The germline gives CDR1 LNHDA, CDR2 SQIVND (reference sequence). The CDR3 reads CASRLASNTGELFF. The CDR3 region has the DNA TGTGCCAGTAGGTTAGCATCGAACACCGGGGAGCTGTTTTTT.

The J gene is TRBJ2-1, the V gene TRBV24-1, with 11 bases lining up with TRBD1. The CDR3 is made up of 16 amino acids. Germline V gene sequence: CDR1 KGHDR, CDR2 SFDVKD. V dropped 3 bases and J dropped 6; count of bases not matched to a gene: 6. The CDR3 nucleotides are TGTGCCACCAGTGATCCCGGGACAGGGGGGCCCAATGAGCAGTTCTTC. Amino acids: CATSDPGTGGPNEQFF.

V usage is TRBV5-1 and J usage is TRBJ2-3, with 7 bases that match TRBD1. The V and J ends lost 3 bases and 6 bases, in that order; junction bases with no gene match: 10. The germline V gene encodes CDR1 SGHRS and CDR2 YFSETQ. This CDR3 is 15 amino acids long. The CDR3 loop reads CASSSGTVGADTQYF. CDR3 nucleotides: TGCGCCAGCAGCTCCGGGACAGTTGGGGCGGATACGCAGTATTTT.

The rearrangement links TRBV7-3 to TRBJ2-5; D remains ambiguous. The CDR3 contains 14 residues. V gave up 2 bases and J gave up 1 base, with 8 bases separating them. Germline V gene sequence: CDR1 SGHTA, CDR2 FQGTGA. CDR3 nucleotides: TGTGCCAGCAGCTTATTCCCTACCCAAGAGACCCAGTACTTC. Its protein product is CASSLFPTQETQYF. Full variable domain (rest looked up from reference TRBV7-3 and TRBJ2-5): GAGVSQTPSNKVTEKGKYVELRCDPISGHTALYWYRQSLGQGPEFLIYFQGTGAADDSGLPNDRFFAVRPEGSVSTLKIQRTERGDSAVYLCASSLFPTQETQYFGPGTRLLVL.

The genes are TRBV10-3 and TRBJ1-5, with no clear D. The ends were cut back, 6 bases at V and 2 bases at J, with 5 bases in the middle. The CDR3 totals 12 residues. The germline V gene encodes CDR1 ENHRY and CDR2 SYGVKD. The CDR3 region is CAIRDGNQPQHF. CDR3 nucleotides: TGTGCCATCAGGGACGGCAATCAGCCCCAGCATTTT.

The chain has TRBV5-1 and TRBJ2-5, with D possibly matching TRBD2 (6 bases). Gene TRBJ2-7 matches the end of the DNA better, so the J call may be wrong. There are 13 residues in the CDR3. The germline gives CDR1 SGHRS, CDR2 YFSETQ. The CDR3 bases are TGCGCCAGCAGCTTGAGCGAGGAGGGCGAGCAGTACTTC. This gives the protein CASSLSEEGEQYF.

The chain employs TRBV18 and TRBJ2-7; D ambiguous. Germline CDR1 KGHSH, CDR2 LQKENI. The germline V and J ends were trimmed by 2 bases and 5 bases, with 7 bases remaining between them. The CDR3 runs 12 residues. CDR3 DNA: TGTGCCAGCTCACCAACTATGAACGAGCAGTACTTC. Translating gives CASSPTMNEQYF.

V and J are TRBV3-1 (or the pseudogene TRBV3-2) and TRBJ1-3, with unresolved D. The CDR3 has 13 amino acids. The ends were cut back, 1 base at V and 2 bases at J, with 3 bases in the middle. CDR1 is LGHDT, CDR2 YNNKEL, per germline (reference sequence). CDR3 residues: CASSQGAGNTIYF. DNA for the CDR3: TGTGCCAGCAGCCAAGGGGCTGGAAACACCATATATTTT.

The V and J genes are TRBV5-1 and TRBJ2-5, with D perhaps being TRBD1 or TRBD2 (6 bases each). The CDR3 covers 16 residues. Germline V lookup: CDR1 SGHRS, CDR2 YFSETQ. Trimming cost V 0 bases and J 0 bases, with 12 bases left between them. CDR3 DNA sequence: TGCGCCAGCAGCTTGGCCTCGGGGGCCAACCAAGAGACCCAGTACTTC. Amino acids: CASSLASGANQETQYF.

The chain couples TRBV5-1 to TRBJ2-7, with 9 bases aligning to TRBD2. The CDR3 loop spans 15 amino acids. J lost 6 bases, V lost 3 bases, and 10 bases had no gene match. The germline V gene has CDR1 SGHRS and CDR2 YFSETQ. The CDR3 spells CASSSLGLAGSEQYF. The CDR3 nucleotides are TGCGCCAGCAGCTCCCTCGGGCTAGCGGGGAGCGAGCAGTACTTC.

V and J are TRBV7-9 and TRBJ1-2; weak D call: TRBD1 (5 bases). V lost 6 bases, J lost 7 bases, and 15 bases lay in between. This CDR3 comprises 13 residues. Per the germline V gene, CDR1 is SEHNR and CDR2 is FQNEAQ (reference sequence). CDR3 loop: CASSETDSGGYTF. For the CDR3, the DNA is TGTGCCAGCAGTGAGACAGACTCGGGTGGCTACACCTTC.

V usage is TRBV27 and J usage is TRBJ1-2; 9 nucleotides agree with TRBD1. The CDR3 consists of 16 residues. After removal of 2 bases from V and 8 bases from J, the junction contained 12 bases not matched to a gene. Germline V CDR1 and CDR2: MNHEY, SMNVEV (reference sequence). CDR3 loop: CASSLKTQGQGYGYTF. The CDR3 coding sequence is TGTGCCAGCAGTTTAAAGACGCAGGGACAGGGTTACGGCTACACCTTC.

This rearrangement joins TRBV5-1 to TRBJ2-7; 7 bases line up with TRBD1. Trimming took 0 bases from V and 6 from J; bases not matched to a gene: 9. There are 15 residues in the CDR3. CDR1 and CDR2 from the germline V gene are SGHRS and YFSETQ. The DNA for the CDR3 is TGCGCCAGCAGCTTGGGAGGGGGCGGTATCTCCGAGCAGTACTTC. Its translation is CASSLGGGGISEQYF.

The chain recombines TRBV15 with TRBJ2-7; D not resolved. Trimming removed 0 bases at V and 3 bases at J, with 12 bases between. Germline CDR1 is LNHNV and CDR2 is YYDKDF (reference sequence). The CDR3 loop spans 15 amino acids. Written as DNA, the CDR3 is TGTGCCACCAGCAGAGAGGTTCTTGAAGTCTACGAGCAGTACTTC. Amino acids: CATSREVLEVYEQYF. The full variable domain, rest sourced from reference TRBV15 and TRBJ2-7, is DAMVIQNPRYQVTQFGKPVTLSCSQTLNHNVMYWYQQKSSQAPKLLFHYYDKDFNNEADTPDNFQSRRPNTSFCFLDIRSPGLGDTAMYLCATSREVLEVYEQYFGPGTRLTVT.

This chain links TRBV20-1 with TRBJ2-2, with D unresolved. The V gene's germline CDR1 is DFQATT and CDR2 SNEGSKA (reference sequence). V dropped 3 bases and J dropped 3 bases, with 11 bases sitting between them. The CDR3 has 14 amino acids. The CDR3 reads CSASSRVDTGELFF. Here the CDR3 DNA reads TGCAGTGCTAGTTCCCGGGTTGACACCGGGGAGCTGTTTTTT.

The chain combines TRBV6-5 with TRBJ1-4, with D maybe TRBD1 (6 bases). Germline V gives CDR1 MNHEY, CDR2 SVGAGI. The CDR3 is 15 amino acids. The V gene lost 7 bases and the J gene lost 7 bases, with 19 bases spanning the gap. The CDR3 DNA reads as TGTGCCAGCATCCCGGACGGGGGCAGAATTGAAAAACTGTTTTTT. Translated: CASIPDGGRIEKLFF.

On this clone: The sample has other DNA sequences that encode this CDR3 too. The rearrangement links TRBV7-3 to TRBJ2-2; possible D gene TRBD2, 6 bases. Germline loops: CDR1 SGHTA, CDR2 FQGTGA. Trimming stripped 2 bases from V and 2 bases from J, with 9 bases between. The CDR3 length is 15 residues. Written as DNA, the CDR3 is TGTGCCAGCAGCTTAGGAGGGGTTAACACCGGGGAGCTGTTTTTT. Protein: CASSLGGVNTGELFF.

The chain has TRBV27 and TRBJ1-1, with a possible D match to TRBD1 (6 bases). The CDR3 is 17 amino acids. From germline, CDR1 is MNHEY and CDR2 SMNVEV (reference sequence). V was trimmed by 3 bases and J by 3 bases, leaving 20 bases between them. CDR3 loop: CASSFGRGILIDTEAFF. CDR3 in DNA: TGTGCCAGCAGTTTCGGCAGGGGTATCTTGATTGACACTGAAGCTTTCTTT.

The chain couples TRBV29-1 to TRBJ2-7; tentative D call: TRBD2 (6 bases). The CDR3 length is 16 residues. The germline CDR1 and CDR2 sequences are SQVTM and ANQGSEA. The V gene lost 3 bases and the J gene lost 7 bases, with 25 bases spanning the gap. CDR3 protein: CSVDRGRPTRVLEQYF. The CDR3 region has the DNA TGCAGCGTTGATCGGGGGAGACCGACTAGGGTTTTAGAGCAGTACTTC.